This T cell receptor (beta chain) originates from a study of shared clonotypes between healthy human individuals. In the authors' workflow: Without quality scores, immunoSEQ junctional reads could not be filtered like full-length reads. Profiling relied on immunoSEQ multiplex PCR, and the TCRdb table lists in-frame clones only, not all of them. The DNA was the basis for D and trimming; V, J and clone size are from that table. The sample lists nearly 2 million clones, approximately 95% occurring once. For this clone: As yet, its antigen is unknown.

The naive CD8 fraction comprised CD45RO-negative cells positively selected for CCR7 and excluded terminally differentiated effector memory CD45RA+ cells. Germline CDR1 and CDR2: LNHDA and SQIVND (reference sequence). Trimming left V 7 bases short and J 9 bases short, with 19 bases between. CDR3 size: 15 residues. Whole-study results and caveats: Represented diversity (both genetic and exposure-history) was limited by the small number of donors.

The TCR sequence derives from a man between 18 and 35 years old in good health. Material: naive CD8+ T cells sorted from blood. The chain employs TRBV19 and TRBJ1-6; a possible D gene is TRBD1 (6 bases). CDR3 nucleotides: TGTGCCAGTAATCTCAGGACAGCTAAACTTTCACCCCTCCACTTT. Its translation is CASNLRTAKLSPLHF.